This T cell receptor beta chain comes out of a study of CD8 T cells in ankylosing spondylitis. CDR3 size: 14 residues. V lost 2 bases and J lost 6; bases outside the gene matches: 3. TCRdb re-called the 5' RACE reads through MiXCR, storing one row per CDR3 protein. The table shows fewer than 250,000 distinct CDR3 sequences, with 10% occurring only once. This clonotype was seen repeatedly, ten times or more. The source of this sequence is a male donor with ankylosing spondylitis or in good health (not recorded which). The rearrangement uses TRBV12-3 or TRBV12-4 and TRBJ2-7, with 11 bases matching TRBD2. Sequenced input: blood, either unsorted or a sorted T cell fraction (not recorded which). CDR3 nucleotides: TGTGCCAGCAGTTTAAGTCTAGCGGGGGGCGAGCAGTACTTC. As protein: CASSLSLAGGEQYF.